This TCR beta chain was recovered during a study of yellow fever vaccine responses in identical twins. Germline loops: CDR1 SQVTM, CDR2 ANQGSEA. This CDR3 is built from 13 residues. V was clipped by 6 bases and J by 5 bases; unmatched bases: 1. A single record per CDR3 protein comes from TCRdb applying MiXCR to the RT-PCR reads. The sample includes approximately 10,000 distinct CDR3 sequences, roughly 83% of them seen just once. The input for sequencing was T cells from blood (PBMCs), unsorted or a sorted subset (not recorded which), taken before or after yellow fever vaccination (not recorded which). This TCR was recovered from a woman aged 18-29 years who received the yellow fever vaccine. This chain joins TRBV29-1 and TRBJ2-5, with TRBD2 matching 15 bases. CDR3 in amino acids: CSVGLAGGETQYF. CDR3 bases: TGCAGCGTGGGACTAGCGGGAGGCGAGACCCAGTACTTC.